This TCR beta chain was retrieved from a study of identical twins. Study-wide points: Alpha sequences that were out-of-frame and twin-shared showed an excess of low generation probability.

The donors were all healthy and Caucasian. This clonotype was picked up a small number of times. The target antigen is unknown. Trimming removed 6 bases from V and 0 bases from J, with 12 bases in between. CDR3 length: 15 amino acids. Each CDR3 protein is one row after TCRdb ran MiXCR on the 5' RACE reads. Here the sample spans some 460,000 distinct CDR3 sequences, about 14% being singletons. Another study also made use of these data, one on yellow fever vaccine responses in identical twins.

This sequence was found in a woman aged 18-35 years in good health. Sequenced sample: CD4+ T cells sorted from blood. The V and J genes are TRBV12-3 or TRBV12-4 and TRBJ1-5; D is uncertain. The CDR3 region is CASRWGTTSNQPQHF. CDR3 bases: TGTGCCAGCAGGTGGGGAACTACTAGCAATCAGCCCCAGCATTTT.